These 22 T cell receptor beta chains were sequenced from one sample in a study of PD-1 blockade in classical Hodgkin lymphoma. All patients experienced relapse after autologous stem cell transplantation, and brentuximab vedotin exposure was variable. Clones were read by immunoSEQ multiplex PCR, and TCRdb kept only the in-frame ones, dropping some. This table has about 4,200 clones, 66% appearing once. The starting material was peripheral blood mononuclear cells (PBMCs), obtained before the second cycle of nivolumab. Receptor source: a human donor with classical Hodgkin lymphoma.

This clone showed up just a few times. This chain uses TRBV9 with TRBJ1-6; 7 bases line up with TRBD1. V shed 6 bases and J 8 bases; nucleotides not matched to a gene: 8. The CDR3 spans 14 residues. The germline V gene encodes CDR1 SGDLS and CDR2 YYNGEE. CDR3 DNA: TGTGCCAGCACCCAGGGGGACGGGGATTCACCCCTCCACTTT. Translating gives CASTQGDGDSPLHF. Filled out from reference TRBV9 and TRBJ1-6, the complete variable domain reads DSGVTQTPKHLITATGQRVTLRCSPRSGDLSVYWYQQSLDQGLQFLIQYYNGEERAKGNILERFSAQQFPDLHSELNLSSLELGDSALYFCASTQGDGDSPLHFGNGTRLTVT.

The gene calls are TRBV6-5 and TRBJ2-7; TRBD2 matches at 12 bases. The CDR3 contains 15 residues. V lost 5 bases and J lost 5; bases outside the gene matches: 7. Germline CDR1 and CDR2: MNHEY and SVGAGI. CDR3 sequence: CASSISSGRANEQYF. For the CDR3, the DNA is TGTGCCAGCAGTATCTCTAGCGGGAGGGCCAACGAGCAGTACTTC.

J is TRBJ2-3 and V is TRBV29-1, with 7 bases matching TRBD2. The CDR3 is made up of 11 amino acids. V was pared by 3 bases and J by 6 bases, with 0 bases of the junction left unmatched. Per germline, CDR1 SQVTM and CDR2 ANQGSEA. CDR3 sequence (DNA): TGCAGCGTTGACGGGGGGGATACGCAGTATTTT. This sequence encodes CSVDGGDTQYF.

The V gene is TRBV7-2, the J gene TRBJ2-2, with unresolved D. Germline V gene data show CDR1 as SGHTA and CDR2 as FQGNSA. The CDR3 covers 14 residues. The V end lost 1 base, the J end lost 6 bases, and 9 bases lay between the germline ends. The CDR3 nucleotides read TGTGCCAGCAGCTTAGGGGCCAGCCCCGGGGAGCTGTTTTTT. It translates to CASSLGASPGELFF.

The chain recombines TRBV19 with TRBJ1-1; D is undetermined. V was pared by 7 bases and J by 2 bases, with 11 bases between. The length of the CDR3 is 13 residues. The germline V gene has CDR1 LNHDA and CDR2 SQIVND (reference sequence). The CDR3 here is CASIPQSNTEAFF. In DNA form, the CDR3 reads TGTGCCAGTATTCCGCAGTCTAACACTGAAGCTTTCTTT.

This sequence joins TRBV10-2 and TRBJ1-6; TRBD1 is a possible D gene (5 bases). Trimming left V 8 bases short and J 7 bases short, with 12 bases between. There are 13 residues in the CDR3. The V gene's germline CDR1 is WSHSY and CDR2 SAAADI. The CDR3 protein is CASFDRLNSPLHF. The CDR3 nucleotides are TGCGCCAGCTTTGACAGACTGAATTCACCCCTCCACTTT.

In its sample, this clone was seen a few times. V is TRBV6-6 and J is TRBJ2-7, with 11 bases aligning to TRBD2. The CDR3 is 14 amino acids. V lost 5 bases, J lost 5 bases, and 5 bases stayed unmatched. Germline V lookup: CDR1 MNHNY, CDR2 SVGAGI (reference sequence). Here the CDR3 reads CASSKLAGVNEQYF. The CDR3 bases are TGTGCCAGCAGTAAACTAGCGGGAGTAAACGAGCAGTACTTC.

The gene calls are TRBV27 and TRBJ2-5; 7 positions match TRBD2. Germline V gene data show CDR1 as MNHEY and CDR2 as SMNVEV (reference sequence). V trimming: 2 bases; J trimming: 5 bases; junction bases outside the gene matches: 5. This CDR3 region has 14 residues. CDR3 amino acids: CASSLTGGWETQYF. CDR3 coding DNA: TGTGCCAGCAGTTTAACGGGAGGTTGGGAGACCCAGTACTTC.

J is TRBJ2-6 and V is TRBV27; D is undetermined. The V and J ends lost 5 bases and 5 bases respectively, with 16 bases between them. This CDR3 contains 16 residues. Germline CDR1 MNHEY, CDR2 SMNVEV (reference sequence). The CDR3: CASSLWLQSRANVLTF. CDR3 coding DNA: TGTGCCAGCAGTCTATGGCTACAAAGTCGGGCCAACGTCCTGACTTTC.

The V gene is TRBV6-6, the J gene TRBJ1-2; D possibly corresponds to TRBD1 (6 bases). The CDR3 has 15 residues. The germline gives CDR1 MNHNY, CDR2 SVGAGI (reference sequence). Trimming cost V 4 bases and J 3 bases, with 15 bases left between them. The DNA for the CDR3 is TGTGCCAGCAGTTTCCGACAGGCCGATCACTATGGCTACACCTTC. Its translation: CASSFRQADHYGYTF.

The CDR3 reads CASSLDPSSYEQYF. The CDR3 DNA sequence: TGTGCCAGCAGCTTGGACCCTAGCTCCTACGAGCAGTACTTC. This chain links TRBV5-6 with TRBJ2-7; D uncertain. CDR1 and CDR2 (germline): SGHDT, YYEEEE. V was shortened by 0 bases and J by 0 bases, with 7 bases between the two germline ends. CDR3 length: 14 amino acids. Full variable domain (outside the CDR3, taken from reference TRBV5-6 and TRBJ2-7): DAGVTQSPTHLIKTRGQQVTLRCSPKSGHDTVSWYQQALGQGPQFIFQYYEEEERQRGNFPDRFSGHQFPNYSSELNVNALLLGDSALYLCASSLDPSSYEQYFGPGTRLTVT.

The chain carries TRBV19 and TRBJ2-5; D is unresolved. This CDR3 contains 11 residues. The V gene lost 6 bases and the J gene lost 1 base, with 3 bases spanning the gap. CDR1 and CDR2 from the germline V gene are LNHDA and SQIVND (reference sequence). CDR3 amino acids: CASSIQETQYF. CDR3 in DNA: TGTGCCAGTAGCATCCAAGAGACCCAGTACTTC.

V usage is TRBV7-2 and J usage is TRBJ2-7; no clear D. CDR3 length equals 14 residues. With 5 bases removed from V and 1 base from J, the gap between germline ends came to 12 bases. Germline CDR1 and CDR2: SGHTA and FQGNSA. The CDR3 DNA reads TGTGCCAGCAGCCGAATGTGGGATTCCTACGAGCAGTACTTC. It yields the protein CASSRMWDSYEQYF.

The gene calls are TRBV27 and TRBJ2-1, with D hard to call. Trimming removed 5 bases from V and 6 bases from J, with 17 bases in between. The germline V gene encodes CDR1 MNHEY and CDR2 SMNVEV (reference sequence). The length of the CDR3 is 15 residues. CDR3 in amino acids: CASSTLDGVGNEQFF. For the CDR3, the DNA is TGTGCCAGCAGTACCCTAGATGGGGTTGGCAATGAGCAGTTCTTC.

The chain couples TRBV28 to TRBJ2-4; 9 nucleotides match TRBD1. V shed 8 bases and J 7 bases; nucleotides not matched to a gene: 12. CDR1 is MDHEN and CDR2 is SYDVKM in the germline V gene. CDR3 length: 15 residues. For the CDR3, the DNA is TGTGCCAGCGAGATGCCTGGGACAGGGCTGAACATTCAGTACTTC. Translating gives CASEMPGTGLNIQYF.

The rearrangement links TRBV5-8 to TRBJ1-6; 8 bases are a match to TRBD1. There are 14 residues in the CDR3. The J segment lost 7 bases and the V segment lost 0 bases, leaving 0 bases of the junction unmatched. In germline, CDR1 is SGHTS, CDR2 YDEGEE. The DNA for the CDR3 is TGTGCCAGCAGCTTGGGACAGGGGAATTCACCCCTCCACTTT. Amino acids: CASSLGQGNSPLHF.

The chain carries TRBV7-8 and TRBJ2-5; 8 nucleotides match TRBD1. The V gene's germline CDR1 is SGHVS and CDR2 FQNEAQ. The V and J ends lost 1 base and 2 bases, in that order; junction bases with no gene match: 3. The CDR3 contains 15 residues. The CDR3 loop is CASSLGDRYQETQYF. CDR3 bases: TGTGCCAGCAGCTTAGGGGACAGGTATCAAGAGACCCAGTACTTC.

This chain uses TRBV7-3 with TRBJ2-3; 13 positions match TRBD2. Germline V gene data show CDR1 as SGHTA and CDR2 as FQGTGA. The CDR3 has 16 amino acids. The junction had 6 bases not matched to a gene; V was cut back by 5 bases and J by 4 bases. CDR3 in amino acids: CASSPGLAGNADTQYF. The CDR3, as DNA: TGTGCCAGCAGCCCGGGACTAGCGGGAAACGCAGATACGCAGTATTTT.

This clone was seen a single time. The junction departs from germline at one end; a sequencing error may be responsible. This chain joins TRBV20-1 and TRBJ2-7, with D perhaps matching TRBD1 (6 bases). CDR3 size: 11 residues. In germline, CDR1 is DFQATT, CDR2 SNEGSKA (reference sequence). DNA for the CDR3: TGCAGTTGTCAGGGGTTGAACGAGCGGTACTTC. Amino acid sequence: CSCQGLNERYF.

The rearrangement links TRBV4-1 to TRBJ2-1; 7 bases align to TRBD1. Germline V gene sequence: CDR1 MGHRA, CDR2 YSYEKL. After removal of 1 base from V and 7 bases from J, the junction contained 13 bases not matched to a gene. The CDR3 is 17 amino acids. The CDR3 bases are TGCGCCAGCAGCCAAGGTCCGGACAGGCCTAGGGGGAATGAGCAGTTCTTC. Protein product: CASSQGPDRPRGNEQFF.

This clone was seen once. The V and J genes are TRBV5-6 and TRBJ2-5; 14 nucleotides match TRBD2. From germline, CDR1 is SGHDT and CDR2 YYEEEE. V trimming: 3 bases; J trimming: 5 bases; junction bases outside the gene matches: 12. The CDR3 is 18 amino acids. The CDR3 spells CASSSGGLAGVFGETQYF. DNA for the CDR3: TGTGCCAGCAGCTCTGGGGGACTAGCGGGAGTGTTTGGGGAGACCCAGTACTTC. Together with reference TRBV5-6 and TRBJ2-5, the CDR3 gives the full variable domain: DAGVTQSPTHLIKTRGQQVTLRCSPKSGHDTVSWYQQALGQGPQFIFQYYEEEERQRGNFPDRFSGHQFPNYSSELNVNALLLGDSALYLCASSSGGLAGVFGETQYFGPGTRLLVL.

This clone is classed as medium-sized (0.01 to 0.1%). The J gene is TRBJ2-1, the V gene TRBV30; no reliable D call. V was pared by 1 base and J by 1 base, with 8 bases between. The CDR3 is 14 residues long. Germline values: CDR1 GTSNPN, CDR2 SVGIG (reference sequence). The CDR3 nucleotides read TGTGCCTGGAGTGGCGACACATCCTACAATGAGCAGTTCTTC. The encoded protein is CAWSGDTSYNEQFF.